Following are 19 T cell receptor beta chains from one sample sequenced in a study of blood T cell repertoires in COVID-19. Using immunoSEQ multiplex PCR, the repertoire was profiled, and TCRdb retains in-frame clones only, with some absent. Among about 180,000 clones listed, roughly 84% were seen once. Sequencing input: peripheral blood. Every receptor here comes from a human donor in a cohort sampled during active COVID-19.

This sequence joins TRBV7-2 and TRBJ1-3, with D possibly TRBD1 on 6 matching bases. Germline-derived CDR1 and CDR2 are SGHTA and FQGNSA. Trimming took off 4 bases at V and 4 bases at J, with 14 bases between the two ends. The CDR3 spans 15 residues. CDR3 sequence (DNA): TGTGCCAGCAGCTCCTACACAGGGTCGGGAAACACCATATATTTT. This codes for CASSSYTGSGNTIYF.

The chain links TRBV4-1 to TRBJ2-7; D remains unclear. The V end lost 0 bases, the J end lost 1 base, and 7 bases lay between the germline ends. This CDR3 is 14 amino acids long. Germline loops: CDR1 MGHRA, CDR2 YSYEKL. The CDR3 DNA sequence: TGCGCCAGCAGCCAAGAACCCAGATCCTACGAGCAGTACTTC. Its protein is CASSQEPRSYEQYF.

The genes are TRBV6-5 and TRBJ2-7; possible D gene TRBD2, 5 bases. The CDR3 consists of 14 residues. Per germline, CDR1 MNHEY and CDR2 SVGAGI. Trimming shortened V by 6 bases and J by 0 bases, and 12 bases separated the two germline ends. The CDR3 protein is CASSPDFSSYEQYF. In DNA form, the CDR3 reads TGTGCCAGCAGCCCGGACTTTAGCTCCTACGAGCAGTACTTC.

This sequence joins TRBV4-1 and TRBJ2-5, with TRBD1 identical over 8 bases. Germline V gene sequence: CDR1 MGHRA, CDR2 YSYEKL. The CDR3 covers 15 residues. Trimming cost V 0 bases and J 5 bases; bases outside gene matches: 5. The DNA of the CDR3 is TGCGCCAGCAGCCAAGAGCCAGGGGGCGCGGAGACCCAGTACTTC. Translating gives CASSQEPGGAETQYF.

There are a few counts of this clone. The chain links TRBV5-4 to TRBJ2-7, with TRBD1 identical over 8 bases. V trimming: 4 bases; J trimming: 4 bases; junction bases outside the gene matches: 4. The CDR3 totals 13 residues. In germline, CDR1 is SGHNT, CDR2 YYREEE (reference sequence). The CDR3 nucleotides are TGTGCCAGCAGCGTCCAGGGGGCTTACGAGCAGTACTTC. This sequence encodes CASSVQGAYEQYF.

The CDR3 reads CASSSRPSGGFTDTQYF. Here the CDR3 DNA reads TGTGCCAGCAGCTCTCGCCCTTCGGGGGGATTCACAGATACGCAGTATTTT. The chain carries TRBV11-2 and TRBJ2-3; TRBD2 aligns across 7 bases. Germline-derived CDR1 and CDR2 are SGHAT and FQNNGV. The CDR3 contains 17 residues. V dropped 4 bases and J dropped 2; count of bases not matched to a gene: 12.

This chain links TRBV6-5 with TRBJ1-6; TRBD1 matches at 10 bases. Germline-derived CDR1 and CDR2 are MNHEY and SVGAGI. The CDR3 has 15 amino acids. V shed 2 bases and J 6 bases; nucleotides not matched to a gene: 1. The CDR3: CASSYGTGVNSPLHF. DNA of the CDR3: TGTGCCAGCAGTTACGGGACAGGGGTTAATTCACCCCTCCACTTT.

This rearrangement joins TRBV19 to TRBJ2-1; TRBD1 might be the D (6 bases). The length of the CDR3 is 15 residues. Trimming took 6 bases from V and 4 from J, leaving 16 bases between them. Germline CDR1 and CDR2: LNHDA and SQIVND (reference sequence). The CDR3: CASSPTGIRYNEQFF. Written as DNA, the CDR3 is TGTGCCAGTAGCCCCACAGGGATCCGATACAATGAGCAGTTCTTC.

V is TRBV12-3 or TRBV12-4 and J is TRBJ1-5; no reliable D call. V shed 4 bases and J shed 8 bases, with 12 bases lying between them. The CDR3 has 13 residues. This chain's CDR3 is CASSSESREPQHF. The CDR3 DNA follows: TGTGCCAGCAGTTCGGAGAGTCGTGAGCCCCAGCATTTT.

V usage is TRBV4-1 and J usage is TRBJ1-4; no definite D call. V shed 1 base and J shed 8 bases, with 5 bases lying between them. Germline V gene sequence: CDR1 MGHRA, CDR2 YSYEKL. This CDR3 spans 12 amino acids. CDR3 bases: TGCGCCAGCAGCCAAGCTTTAGAAAAACTGTTTTTT. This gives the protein CASSQALEKLFF.

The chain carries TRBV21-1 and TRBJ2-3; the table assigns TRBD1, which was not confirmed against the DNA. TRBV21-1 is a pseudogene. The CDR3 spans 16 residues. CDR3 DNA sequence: TGTGCCAGCAGCAAAGAGGCGACAGGGGAGACAGATACGCAGTATTTT. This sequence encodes CASSKEATGETDTQYF.

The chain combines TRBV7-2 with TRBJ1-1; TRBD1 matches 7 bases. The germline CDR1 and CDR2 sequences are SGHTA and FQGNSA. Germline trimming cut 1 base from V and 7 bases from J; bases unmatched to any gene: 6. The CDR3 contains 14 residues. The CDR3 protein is CASSLEQGRGEAFF. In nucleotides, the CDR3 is TGTGCCAGCAGCTTAGAACAGGGGAGAGGTGAAGCTTTCTTT.

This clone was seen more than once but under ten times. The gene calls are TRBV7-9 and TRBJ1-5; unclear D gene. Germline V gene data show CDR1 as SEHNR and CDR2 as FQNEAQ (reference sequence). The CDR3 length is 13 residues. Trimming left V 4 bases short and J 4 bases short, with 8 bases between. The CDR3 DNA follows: TGTGCCAGCAGCTACGCAGATAATCAGCCCCAGCATTTT. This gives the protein CASSYADNQPQHF.

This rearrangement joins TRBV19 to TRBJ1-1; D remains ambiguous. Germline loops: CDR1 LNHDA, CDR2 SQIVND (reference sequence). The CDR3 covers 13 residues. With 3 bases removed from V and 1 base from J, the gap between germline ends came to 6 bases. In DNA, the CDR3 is TGTGCCAGTAGTATGGAGGGGAACACTGAAGCTTTCTTT. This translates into CASSMEGNTEAFF.

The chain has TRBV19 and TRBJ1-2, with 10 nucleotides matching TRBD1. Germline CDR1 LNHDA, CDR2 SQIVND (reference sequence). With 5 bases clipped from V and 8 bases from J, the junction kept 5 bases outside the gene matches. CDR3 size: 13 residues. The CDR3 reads CASSLGTGVGYTF. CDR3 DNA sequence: TGTGCCAGTAGTTTGGGGACAGGGGTCGGCTACACCTTC. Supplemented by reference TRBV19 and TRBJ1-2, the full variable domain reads DGGITQSPKYLFRKEGQNVTLSCEQNLNHDAMYWYRQDPGQGLRLIYYSQIVNDFQKGDIAEGYSVSREKKESFPLTVTSAQKNPTAFYLCASSLGTGVGYTFGSGTRLTVV.

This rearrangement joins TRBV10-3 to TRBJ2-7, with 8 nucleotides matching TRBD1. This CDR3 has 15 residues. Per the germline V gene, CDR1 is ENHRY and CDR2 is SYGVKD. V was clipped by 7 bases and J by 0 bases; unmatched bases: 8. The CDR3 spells CAITPTGGDSYEQYF. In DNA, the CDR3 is TGTGCCATCACCCCAACAGGGGGAGACTCCTACGAGCAGTACTTC.

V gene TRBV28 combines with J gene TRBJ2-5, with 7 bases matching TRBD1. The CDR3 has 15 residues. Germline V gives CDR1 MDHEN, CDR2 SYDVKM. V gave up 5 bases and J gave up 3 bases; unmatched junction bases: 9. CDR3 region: CASSQGGQDEETQYF. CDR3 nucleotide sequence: TGTGCCAGCAGTCAAGGGGGCCAGGACGAAGAGACCCAGTACTTC.

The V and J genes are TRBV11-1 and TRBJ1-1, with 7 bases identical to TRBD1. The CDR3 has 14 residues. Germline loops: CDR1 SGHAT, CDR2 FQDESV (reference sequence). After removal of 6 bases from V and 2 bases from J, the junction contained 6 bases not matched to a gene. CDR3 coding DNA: TGTGCCAGCAGAATCGGGACAGATAACACTGAAGCTTTCTTT. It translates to CASRIGTDNTEAFF. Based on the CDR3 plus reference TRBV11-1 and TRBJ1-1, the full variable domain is EAEVAQSPRYKITEKSQAVAFWCDPISGHATLYWYRQILGQGPELLVQFQDESVVDDSQLPKDRFSAERLKGVDSTLKIQPAELGDSAMYLCASRIGTDNTEAFFGQGTRLTVV.

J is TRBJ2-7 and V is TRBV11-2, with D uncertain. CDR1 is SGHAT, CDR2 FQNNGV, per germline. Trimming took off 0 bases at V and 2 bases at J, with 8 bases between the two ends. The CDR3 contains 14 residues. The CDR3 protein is CASSLDWLAYEQYF. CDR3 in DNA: TGTGCCAGCAGCTTAGATTGGCTTGCCTACGAGCAGTACTTC.